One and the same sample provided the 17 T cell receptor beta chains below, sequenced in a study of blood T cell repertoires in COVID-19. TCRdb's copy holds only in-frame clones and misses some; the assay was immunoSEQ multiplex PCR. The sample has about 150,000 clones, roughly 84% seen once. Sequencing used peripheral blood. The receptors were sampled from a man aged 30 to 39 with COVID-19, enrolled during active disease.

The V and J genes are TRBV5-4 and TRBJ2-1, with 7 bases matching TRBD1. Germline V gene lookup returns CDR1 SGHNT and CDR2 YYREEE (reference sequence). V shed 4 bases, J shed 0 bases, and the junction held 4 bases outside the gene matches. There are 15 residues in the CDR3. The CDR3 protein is CASSPDRASYNEQFF. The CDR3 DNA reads TGTGCCAGCAGCCCCGACAGGGCCTCCTACAATGAGCAGTTCTTC. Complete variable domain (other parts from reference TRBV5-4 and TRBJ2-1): ETGVTQSPTHLIKTRGQQVTLRCSSQSGHNTVSWYQQALGQGPQFIFQYYREEENGRGNFPPRFSGLQFPNYSSELNVNALELDDSALYLCASSPDRASYNEQFFGPGTRLTVL.

DNA for the CDR3: TGTGCCAGTAGTCTTATCCAGACAGGTCGGGGAAATGAAAAACTGTTTTTT. Encoded protein: CASSLIQTGRGNEKLFF. The chain uses TRBV19 and TRBJ1-4, with D maybe TRBD1 (6 bases). Germline CDR1 and CDR2: LNHDA and SQIVND (reference sequence). This CDR3 is 17 amino acids long. V gave up 5 bases and J gave up 5 bases, with 21 bases separating them.

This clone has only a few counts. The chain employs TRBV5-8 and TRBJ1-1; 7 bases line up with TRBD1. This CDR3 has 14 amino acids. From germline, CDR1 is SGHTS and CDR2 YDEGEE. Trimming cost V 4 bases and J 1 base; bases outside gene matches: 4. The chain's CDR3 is CASSLDRKNTEAFF. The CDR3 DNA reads TGTGCCAGCAGCCTGGACAGGAAGAACACTGAAGCTTTCTTT. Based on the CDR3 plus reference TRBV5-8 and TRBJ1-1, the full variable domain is EAGVTQSPTHLIKTRGQQATLRCSPISGHTSVYWYQQALGLGLQFLLWYDEGEERNRGNFPPRFSGRQFPNYSSELNVNALELEDSALYLCASSLDRKNTEAFFGQGTRLTVV.

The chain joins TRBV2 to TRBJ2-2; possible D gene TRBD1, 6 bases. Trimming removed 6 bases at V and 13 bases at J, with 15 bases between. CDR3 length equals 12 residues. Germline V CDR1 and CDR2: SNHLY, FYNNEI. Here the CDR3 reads CASRVDSAWLFF. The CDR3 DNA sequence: TGTGCCAGCAGGGTGGACAGCGCGTGGCTGTTTTTT.

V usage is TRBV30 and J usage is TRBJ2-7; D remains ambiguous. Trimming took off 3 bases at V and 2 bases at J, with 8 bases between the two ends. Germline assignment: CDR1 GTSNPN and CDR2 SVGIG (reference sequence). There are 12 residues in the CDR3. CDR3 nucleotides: TGTGCCTGGAGCCAACAAACCTACGAGCAGTACTTC. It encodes CAWSQQTYEQYF.

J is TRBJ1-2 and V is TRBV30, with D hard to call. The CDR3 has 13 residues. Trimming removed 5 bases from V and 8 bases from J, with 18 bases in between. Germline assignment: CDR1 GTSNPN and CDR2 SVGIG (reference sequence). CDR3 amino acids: CAWEAIRSGGYTF. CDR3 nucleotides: TGTGCCTGGGAGGCTATTCGATCGGGAGGCTACACCTTC.

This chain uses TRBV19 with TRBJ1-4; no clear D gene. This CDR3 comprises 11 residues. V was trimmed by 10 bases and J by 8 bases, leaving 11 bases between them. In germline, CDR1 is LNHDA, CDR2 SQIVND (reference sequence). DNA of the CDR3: TGTGCCACCCGAGAAATAGAAAAACTGTTTTTT. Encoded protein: CATREIEKLFF.

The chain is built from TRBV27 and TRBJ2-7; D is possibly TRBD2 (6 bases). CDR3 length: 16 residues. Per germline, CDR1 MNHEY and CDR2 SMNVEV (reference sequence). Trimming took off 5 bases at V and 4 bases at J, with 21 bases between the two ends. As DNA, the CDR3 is TGTGCCAGCAGTCCATATTACCCGGGACTGGAATACGAGCAGTACTTC. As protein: CASSPYYPGLEYEQYF.

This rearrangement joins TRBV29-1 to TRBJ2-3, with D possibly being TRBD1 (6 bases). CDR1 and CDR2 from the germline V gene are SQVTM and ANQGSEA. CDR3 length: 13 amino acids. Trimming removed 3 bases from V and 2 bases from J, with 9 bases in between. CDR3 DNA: TGCAGCGTTGATCCAGGGGCCACAGATACGCAGTATTTT. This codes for CSVDPGATDTQYF.

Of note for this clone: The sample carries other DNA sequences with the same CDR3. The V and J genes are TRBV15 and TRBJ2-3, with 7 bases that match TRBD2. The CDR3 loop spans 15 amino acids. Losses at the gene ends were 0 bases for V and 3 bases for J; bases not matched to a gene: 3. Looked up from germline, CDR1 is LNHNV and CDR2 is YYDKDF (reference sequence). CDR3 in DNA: TGTGCCACCAGCAGAGAGGGCGGGAGTACAGATACGCAGTATTTT. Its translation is CATSREGGSTDTQYF.

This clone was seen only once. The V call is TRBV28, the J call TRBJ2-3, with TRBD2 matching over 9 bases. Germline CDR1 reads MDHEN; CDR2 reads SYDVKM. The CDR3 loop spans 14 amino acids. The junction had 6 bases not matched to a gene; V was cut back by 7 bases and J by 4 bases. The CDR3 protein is CASIASGISDTQYF. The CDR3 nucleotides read TGTGCCAGCATAGCTAGCGGGATCTCAGATACGCAGTATTTT. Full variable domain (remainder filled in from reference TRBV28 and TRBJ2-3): DVKVTQSSRYLVKRTGEKVFLECVQDMDHENMFWYRQDPGLGLRLIYFSYDVKMKEKGDIPEGYSVSREKKERFSLILESASTNQTSMYLCASIASGISDTQYFGPGTRLTVL.

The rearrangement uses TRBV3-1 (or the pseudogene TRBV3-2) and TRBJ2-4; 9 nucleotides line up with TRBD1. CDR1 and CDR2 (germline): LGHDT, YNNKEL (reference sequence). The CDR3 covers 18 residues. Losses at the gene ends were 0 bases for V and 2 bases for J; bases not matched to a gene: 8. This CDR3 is CASSQDGSGTGSKNIQYF. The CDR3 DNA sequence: TGTGCCAGCAGCCAAGATGGTTCCGGGACAGGGTCCAAAAACATTCAGTACTTC.

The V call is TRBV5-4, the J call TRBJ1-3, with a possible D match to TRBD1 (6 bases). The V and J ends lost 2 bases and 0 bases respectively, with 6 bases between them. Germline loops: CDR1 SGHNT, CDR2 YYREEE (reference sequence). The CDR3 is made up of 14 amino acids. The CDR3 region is CASSLGGSGNTIYF. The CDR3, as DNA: TGTGCCAGCAGCTTAGGGGGCTCTGGAAACACCATATATTTT.

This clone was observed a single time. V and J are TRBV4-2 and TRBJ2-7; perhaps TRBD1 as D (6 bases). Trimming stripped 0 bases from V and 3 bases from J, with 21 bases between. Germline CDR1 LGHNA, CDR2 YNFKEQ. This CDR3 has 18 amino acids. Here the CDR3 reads CASSQEIQGSLTVYEQYF. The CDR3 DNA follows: TGTGCCAGCAGCCAAGAGATACAGGGTAGTCTAACGGTCTACGAGCAGTACTTC.

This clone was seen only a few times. CDR3 residues: CATSESGRKTDTQYF. CDR3 DNA sequence: TGTGCCACCAGTGAAAGCGGGAGAAAGACAGATACGCAGTATTTT. V usage is TRBV24-1 and J usage is TRBJ2-3; TRBD2 matches 8 bases. There are 15 residues in the CDR3. CDR1 and CDR2 (germline): KGHDR, SFDVKD. J was trimmed by 3 bases and V by 4 bases; bases with no gene match: 5.

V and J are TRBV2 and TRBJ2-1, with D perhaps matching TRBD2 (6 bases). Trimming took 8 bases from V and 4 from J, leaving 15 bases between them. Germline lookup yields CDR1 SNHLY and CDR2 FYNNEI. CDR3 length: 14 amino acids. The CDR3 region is CASVGGTSYNEQFF. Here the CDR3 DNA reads TGTGCCAGCGTAGGAGGGACTTCTTACAATGAGCAGTTCTTC.

CDR3 nucleotides: TGTGCCAGTAGTATGTCGGGACAGGACTACGAGCAGTACTTC. Protein: CASSMSGQDYEQYF. The chain joins TRBV19 to TRBJ2-7; 8 nucleotides agree with TRBD1. This CDR3 is 14 amino acids long. Germline V CDR1 and CDR2: LNHDA, SQIVND (reference sequence). Germline trimming cut 3 bases from V and 3 bases from J; bases unmatched to any gene: 4.